Following are 13 T cell receptor beta chains from one sample sequenced in a study of early T cells in non-severe SARS-CoV-2 infection. MiXCR, applied by TCRdb to the 5' RACE reads, yields one record per CDR3 protein. Of tens of thousands of distinct CDR3 sequences detected, 5.3% appear once; the ten largest clones hold around 11%. Material: whole blood. The receptors were gathered from an adult who was a healthcare worker with PCR-confirmed SARS-CoV-2 infection or an uninfected control (not recorded which).

In this sample, this clonotype turned up many times. The chain couples TRBV20-1 to TRBJ2-1, with 11 bases fitting TRBD2. The V segment lost 0 bases and the J segment 10 bases; nucleotides outside the gene matches: 8. The CDR3 has 15 residues. CDR1 is DFQATT and CDR2 is SNEGSKA in the germline V gene (reference sequence). The CDR3 bases are TGCAGTGCTAGAGATACTAGCGGGAGCTCCTGGGAGCAGTTCTTC. It is translated as CSARDTSGSSWEQFF.

Judged by abundance, this clonotype is medium-sized. The chain is built from TRBV20-1 and TRBJ2-5; D is uncertain. This CDR3 is 11 amino acids long. CDR1 is DFQATT and CDR2 is SNEGSKA in the germline V gene (reference sequence). Trimming removed 2 bases at V and 5 bases at J, with 6 bases between. DNA for the CDR3: TGCAGTGCTAGACACCGGGAGACCCAGTACTTC. This codes for CSARHRETQYF.

By share, this clonotype ranks as medium-sized. The V gene is TRBV20-1, the J gene TRBJ1-2, with 9 bases lining up with TRBD1. After removal of 2 bases from V and 3 bases from J, the junction contained 16 bases not matched to a gene. The CDR3 has 18 residues. Germline loops: CDR1 DFQATT, CDR2 SNEGSKA (reference sequence). CDR3 in DNA: TGCAGTGCTAGATGGGGGACCCGAACAGGGGGCCGGGACTATGGCTACACCTTC. The encoded protein is CSARWGTRTGGRDYGYTF.

This clonotype has at least ten counts. The rearrangement links TRBV20-1 to TRBJ2-2; 7 bases are a match to TRBD1. The ends lost 1 base at V and 0 bases at J; junction bases unmatched: 5. Germline V gene data show CDR1 as DFQATT and CDR2 as SNEGSKA (reference sequence). CDR3 length: 16 residues. CDR3 amino acids: CSARANRGANTGELFF. CDR3 bases: TGCAGTGCTAGAGCGAACAGGGGTGCGAACACCGGGGAGCTGTTTTTT.

This clonotype counts as medium-sized. The CDR3 loop is CASSQRTSGITDTQYF. CDR3 DNA sequence: TGTGCCAGCAGCCAGCGGACTAGCGGGATCACAGATACGCAGTATTTT. The chain combines TRBV6-2 or TRBV6-3 with TRBJ2-3; the match to TRBD2 covers 12 bases. V was pared by 6 bases and J by 2 bases, with 6 bases of the junction left unmatched. The CDR3 has 16 amino acids. CDR1 is MNHEY, CDR2 SVGEGT, per germline.

This clonotype was recorded many times. The chain recombines TRBV6-1 with TRBJ1-2; D unresolved. CDR3 length: 15 residues. V lost 0 bases and J lost 7, with 15 bases in between. From germline, CDR1 is MNHNS and CDR2 SASEGT. CDR3 residues: CASSEANFASGGYTF. The CDR3 nucleotides read TGTGCCAGCAGTGAAGCCAATTTCGCCAGTGGTGGCTACACCTTC.

V is TRBV13 and J is TRBJ2-1; 14 positions match TRBD2. The CDR3 is made up of 18 amino acids. Unmatched junction bases numbered 10, after V lost 5 bases and J lost 4 bases. Germline lookup yields CDR1 PRHDT and CDR2 FYEKMQ (reference sequence). CDR3 region: CASSPEWTSGRRYNEQFF. The CDR3 DNA follows: TGTGCCAGCAGCCCCGAGTGGACTAGCGGGAGGAGGTACAATGAGCAGTTCTTC.

This clonotype was detected only a few times. This chain connects TRBV20-1 to TRBJ2-2; 10 nucleotides line up with TRBD2. The CDR3 contains 15 residues. Germline CDR1 is DFQATT and CDR2 is SNEGSKA (reference sequence). The V gene end was trimmed by 4 bases and the J gene end by 4 bases; junction bases not matched to a gene: 6. CDR3 residues: CSAILAGVRTGELFF. DNA for the CDR3: TGCAGTGCTATCCTAGCGGGAGTGCGCACCGGGGAGCTGTTTTTT.

This clonotype was counted many times. This chain connects TRBV7-2 to TRBJ2-3; 8 bases match TRBD2. The CDR3 is 16 amino acids. Trimming removed 2 bases from V and 6 bases from J; junction bases left unmatched: 10. The germline V gene has CDR1 SGHTA and CDR2 FQGNSA. The CDR3 protein is CASSLRSGGYTDTQYF. DNA for the CDR3: TGTGCCAGCAGCTTACGCAGCGGGGGATACACTGATACGCAGTATTTT.

This clonotype was observed a few times. The chain employs TRBV24-1 and TRBJ1-1; D gene unclear. With 1 base removed from V and 5 bases from J, the gap between germline ends came to 7 bases. Germline V lookup: CDR1 KGHDR, CDR2 SFDVKD. The CDR3 is made up of 13 amino acids. CDR3 sequence: CATSDFKGTEAFF. The CDR3 DNA follows: TGTGCCACCAGTGATTTTAAGGGTACTGAAGCTTTCTTT.

This clonotype was counted at least ten times. One junction end does not reproduce the germline sequence, and a read error may be involved. The chain is built from TRBV7-7 and TRBJ2-5, with 8 nucleotides matching TRBD2. CDR3 size: 15 residues. Germline CDR1 SSHAT, CDR2 FNYEAQ (reference sequence). CDR3: CASSFGGRPQETQYF. The DNA of the CDR3 is TGTGCTAGCAGCTTCGGCGGGAGGCCGCAAGAGACCCAGTACTTC.

This clonotype occurred many times. CDR3 in amino acids: CASSPLPQQPQHF. CDR3 coding DNA: TGCGCCAGCAGCCCCCTCCCCCAACAGCCCCAGCATTTT. The chain joins TRBV5-1 to TRBJ1-5; D unclear. Germline loops: CDR1 SGHRS, CDR2 YFSETQ. Trimming took off 4 bases at V and 7 bases at J, with 12 bases between the two ends. The CDR3 has 13 amino acids.

This clonotype occurred a few times. The chain carries TRBV7-2 and TRBJ2-7; unclear D gene. Trimming took 6 bases from V and 0 from J, leaving 18 bases between them. The germline CDR1 and CDR2 sequences are SGHTA and FQGNSA. The CDR3 has 16 amino acids. The CDR3 sequence is CASRPSGLPSSYEQYF. CDR3 DNA sequence: TGTGCCAGCAGGCCGAGTGGCCTACCCAGCTCCTACGAGCAGTACTTC.